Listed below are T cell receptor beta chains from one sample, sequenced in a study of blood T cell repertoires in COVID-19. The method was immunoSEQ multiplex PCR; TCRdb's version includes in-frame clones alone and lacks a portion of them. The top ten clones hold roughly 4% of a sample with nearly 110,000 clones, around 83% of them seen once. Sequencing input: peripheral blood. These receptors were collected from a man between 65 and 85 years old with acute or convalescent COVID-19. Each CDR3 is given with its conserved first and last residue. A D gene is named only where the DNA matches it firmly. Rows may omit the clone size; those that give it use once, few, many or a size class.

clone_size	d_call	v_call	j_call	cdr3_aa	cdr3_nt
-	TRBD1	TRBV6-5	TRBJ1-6	CASSTGTDNSPLHF	TGTGCCAGCAGCACCGGGACAGATAATTCACCCCTCCACTTT
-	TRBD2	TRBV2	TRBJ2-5	CASSVEAGGTQETQYF	TGTGCCAGCAGTGTAGAAGCGGGGGGGACCCAAGAGACCCAGTACTTC
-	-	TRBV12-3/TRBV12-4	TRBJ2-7	CASSRTVYEQYF	TGTGCCAGCAGCAGGACAGTCTACGAGCAGTACTTC
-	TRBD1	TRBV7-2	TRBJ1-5	CASTRDRAPNQPQHF	TGTGCCAGCACCCGGGACAGGGCCCCAAATCAGCCCCAGCATTTT
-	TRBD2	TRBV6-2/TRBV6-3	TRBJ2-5	CASSSPGLAGKETQYF	TGTGCCAGCAGTTCCCCAGGACTAGCGGGGAAAGAGACCCAGTACTTC
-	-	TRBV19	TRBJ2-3	CASSPRGGADTQYF	TGTGCCAGTAGTCCCCGTGGAGGTGCAGATACGCAGTATTTT
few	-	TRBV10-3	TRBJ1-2	CAIRQAANYGYTF	TGTGCCATCAGGCAGGCAGCTAACTATGGCTACACCTTC
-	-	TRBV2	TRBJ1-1	CASSGGGTEAFF	TGTGCCAGCAGTGGGGGGGGCACTGAAGCTTTCTTT
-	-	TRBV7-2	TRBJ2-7	CASSLGTGSPYEQYF	TGTGCCAGCAGCTTAGGCACGGGGAGTCCTTACGAGCAGTACTTC
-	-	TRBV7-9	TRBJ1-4	CASSFSGNEKLFF	TGTGCCAGCAGCTTTAGCGGGAATGAAAAACTGTTTTTT
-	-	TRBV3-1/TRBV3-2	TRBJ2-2	CASSQGVIAKSGELFF	TGTGCCAGCAGCCAAGGTGTAATAGCGAAATCCGGGGAGCTGTTTTTT
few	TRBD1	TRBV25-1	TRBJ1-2	CASLGTGRNNYGYTF	TGTGCCAGCCTCGGGACAGGGAGGAATAACTATGGCTACACCTTC
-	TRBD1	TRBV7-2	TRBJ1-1	CASSPGQTNTEAFF	TGTGCCAGCAGCCCGGGACAGACGAACACTGAAGCTTTCTTT
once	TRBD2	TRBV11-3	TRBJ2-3	CASSSGTSGFPDTQYF	TGTGCCAGCAGCTCAGGGACTAGCGGGTTTCCAGATACGCAGTATTTT
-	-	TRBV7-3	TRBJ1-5	CASSLKNKEGHFSNQPQHF	TGTGCCAGCAGCTTAAAGAATAAAGAGGGTCATTTTAGCAATCAGCCCCAGCATTTT
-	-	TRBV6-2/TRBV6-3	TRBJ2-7	CASSPNYEQYF	TGTGCCAGCAGTCCCAACTACGAGCAGTACTTC
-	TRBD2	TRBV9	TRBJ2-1	CASSVGGTSVYNEQFF	TGTGCCAGCAGCGTAGGGGGGACTAGCGTCTACAATGAGCAGTTCTTC
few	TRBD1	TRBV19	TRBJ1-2	CASSSETGTGNYGYTF	TGTGCCAGTAGTAGCGAAACGGGGACAGGGAACTATGGCTACACCTTC
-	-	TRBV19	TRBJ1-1	CATNWGDVSTEAFF	TGTGCCACCAATTGGGGGGATGTCAGCACTGAAGCTTTCTTT
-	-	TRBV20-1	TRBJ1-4	CSASVTGGPTNEKLFF	TGCAGTGCTAGTGTTACGGGGGGCCCTACTAATGAAAAACTGTTTTTT
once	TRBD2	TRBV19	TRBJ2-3	CASSIDPPALRLAGGRGTDTQYF	TGTGCCAGTAGTATAGACCCCCCAGCCCTAAGGCTAGCGGGGGGCCGCGGCACAGATACGCAGTATTTT
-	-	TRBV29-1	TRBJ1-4	CSVLLSGGNEKLFF	TGCAGCGTTTTGCTGTCGGGGGGAAATGAAAAACTGTTTTTT
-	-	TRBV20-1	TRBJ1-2	CSARQGSGYTF	TGCAGTGCTCGGCAGGGGAGCGGCTACACCTTC
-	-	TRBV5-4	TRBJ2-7	CASSLGYSSYEQYF	TGTGCCAGCAGCTTGGGTTATAGTTCCTACGAGCAGTACTTC
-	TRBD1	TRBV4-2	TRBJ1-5	CASSQAAGTGDQPQHF	TGTGCCAGCAGCCAAGCGGCCGGAACAGGGGATCAGCCCCAGCATTTT
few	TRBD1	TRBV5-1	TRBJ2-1	CASSQITGGEQFF	TGCGCCAGCAGCCAAATCACAGGGGGTGAGCAGTTCTTC
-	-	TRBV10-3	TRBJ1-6	CAITGDAGNSPLHF	TGTGCCATCACTGGAGATGCGGGGAATTCACCCCTCCACTTT
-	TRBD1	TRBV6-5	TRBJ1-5	CASSSGTVKNQPQHF	TGTGCCAGCAGCTCCGGGACAGTCAAAAATCAGCCCCAGCATTTT
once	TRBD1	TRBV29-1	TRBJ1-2	CSAGTGGFYGYTF	TGCAGCGCCGGGACAGGGGGCTTCTATGGCTACACCTTC
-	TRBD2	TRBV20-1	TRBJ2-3	CSASSLAGGLADTQYF	TGCAGTGCTAGTTCACTAGCGGGGGGGCTAGCAGATACGCAGTATTTT
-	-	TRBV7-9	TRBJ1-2	CASSPGTTNGYTF	TGTGCCAGCAGCCCCGGGACAACCAATGGCTACACCTTC
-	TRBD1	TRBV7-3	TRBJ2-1	CASSPSLDRDNEQFF	TGTGCCAGCAGCCCCTCCCTTGACAGGGACAATGAGCAGTTCTTC
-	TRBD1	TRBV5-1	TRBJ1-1	CASSSGQPNTEAFF	TGCGCCAGCAGCTCGGGACAGCCGAACACTGAAGCTTTCTTT
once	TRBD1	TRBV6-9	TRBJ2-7	CASSRDRVTYEQYF	TGTGCCAGCAGTCGGGACAGGGTCACCTACGAGCAGTACTTC
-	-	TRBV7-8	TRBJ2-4	CASSRGASEAWNF	TGTGCCAGCAGCCGAGGAGCCTCAGAGGCGTGGAACTTC
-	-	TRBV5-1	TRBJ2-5	CASTRGTNQETQYF	TGCGCCAGCACCCGGGGAACGAACCAAGAGACCCAGTACTTC
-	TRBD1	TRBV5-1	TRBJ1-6	CASSLDPGTANSPLRF	TGCGCCAGCAGCTTGGACCCCGGGACAGCGAATTCACCCCTCCGCTTT
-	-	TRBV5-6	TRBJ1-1	CASSFSGPAEAFF	TGTGCCAGCAGCTTTTCAGGGCCTGCTGAAGCTTTCTTT
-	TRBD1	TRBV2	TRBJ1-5	CASSARGGTASNQPQHF	TGTGCCAGCAGTGCAAGGGGCGGGACAGCTAGCAATCAGCCCCAGCATTTT
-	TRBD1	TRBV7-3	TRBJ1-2	CASSLGGQGTDYGYTF	TGTGCCAGCAGCTTAGGGGGACAGGGAACCGACTATGGCTACACCTTC
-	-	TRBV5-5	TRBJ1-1	CASSVFKQDTEAFF	TGTGCCAGCAGCGTCTTCAAACAGGACACTGAAGCTTTCTTT
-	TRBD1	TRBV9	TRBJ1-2	CASSVGGQGAGYTF	TGTGCCAGCAGCGTAGGTGGACAGGGTGCTGGCTACACCTTC
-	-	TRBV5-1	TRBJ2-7	CASSLAGTLTYEQYF	TGCGCCAGCAGCTTGGCAGGGACTTTAACCTACGAGCAGTACTTC
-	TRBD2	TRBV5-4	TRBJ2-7	CASSSPSSGGNYEQYF	TGTGCCAGCAGCTCTCCTTCTAGCGGGGGGAACTACGAGCAGTACTTC
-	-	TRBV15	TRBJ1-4	CATSRGPGNEKLFF	TGTGCCACCAGCAGAGGCCCGGGTAATGAAAAACTGTTTTTT
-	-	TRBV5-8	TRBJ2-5	CASSFVRRFDF	TGTGCCAGCAGCTTTGTTCGTCGTTTCGACTTC
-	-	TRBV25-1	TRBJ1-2	CASSESGDYYGYTF	TGTGCCAGCAGTGAATCAGGGGATTACTATGGCTACACCTTC
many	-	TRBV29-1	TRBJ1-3	CSARGAGGNTIYF	TGCAGCGCCAGGGGCGCAGGAGGAAACACCATATATTTT
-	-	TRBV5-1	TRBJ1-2	CASSAGGGNYGYTF	TGCGCCAGCAGCGCGGGGGGCGGTAACTATGGCTACACCTTC
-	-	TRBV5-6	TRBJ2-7	CASSTLRDTTYEQYF	TGTGCCAGCAGCACCCTCCGGGACACCACCTACGAGCAGTACTTC
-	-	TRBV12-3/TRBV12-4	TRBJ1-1	CASSFRQNTEAFF	TGTGCCAGCAGTTTTAGACAGAACACTGAAGCTTTCTTT
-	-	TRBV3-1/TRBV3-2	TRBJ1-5	CASSQEAGAQPQHF	TGTGCCAGCAGCCAAGAGGCGGGGGCCCAGCCCCAGCATTTT
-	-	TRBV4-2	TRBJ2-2	CASSLQGPGELFF	TGTGCCAGCAGCCTACAGGGACCCGGGGAGCTGTTTTTT
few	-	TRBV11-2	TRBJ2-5	CASRSWDKGQETQYF	TGTGCCAGCAGGTCGTGGGACAAAGGACAAGAGACCCAGTACTTC
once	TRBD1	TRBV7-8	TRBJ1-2	CASSPRQGGYGYTF	TGTGCCAGCAGCCCACGACAGGGTGGGTATGGCTACACCTTC
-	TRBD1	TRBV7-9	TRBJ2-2	CASSPGQVNTGELFF	TGTGCCAGCAGCCCCGGACAGGTTAACACCGGGGAGCTGTTTTTT
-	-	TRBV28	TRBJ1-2	CASLRGLAYGYTF	TGTGCCAGCTTGCGAGGGCTGGCCTATGGCTACACCTTC
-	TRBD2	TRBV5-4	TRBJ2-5	CASSSPRGGALETQYF	TGTGCCAGCAGTTCCCCCCGGGGGGGGGCCCTAGAGACCCAGTACTTC
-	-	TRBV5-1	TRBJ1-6	CASSLGGLGNSPLHF	TGCGCCAGCAGCCTGGGGGGCCTGGGGAACTCACCCCTCCACTTT
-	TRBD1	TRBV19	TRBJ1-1	CASSGWTGRAEAFF	TGTGCCAGTAGTGGTTGGACAGGTAGAGCTGAAGCTTTCTTT